Below, one TCR beta chain is given with its context. Its target is unknown. The entirety of the isolated RNA underwent reverse transcription, so expressed TCRB transcripts were sequenced. Some clones are missing from TCRdb's copy, which holds only in-frame ones; the method was immunoSEQ multiplex PCR. This table has about 260,000 clones, roughly 20% appearing once. Germline V lookup: CDR1 LNHDA, CDR2 SQIVND (reference sequence). V shed 7 bases and J 10 bases; nucleotides not matched to a gene: 13. This CDR3 has 15 residues. This entry is derived from a study of beta chain features in type 1 diabetes. Study outcomes and limitations: Within each of all four CD4+ subsets, Type 1 diabetes patients had TCRB CDR3s that were moderately but significantly shorter. Type 1 diabetes patients showed fewer insertions and more deletions at VDJ junctions. Among patients, naive, central memory and Treg TCRB repertoires appeared more similar than among healthy donors. A definitive answer on HLA type influencing TCRB rearrangement was not reached here.

The material sequenced was naive CD4+ T cells from blood. The chain recombines TRBV19 with TRBJ1-1; 12 nucleotides line up with TRBD1. This sequence was found in a woman in her thirties or forties with type 1 diabetes. Here the CDR3 DNA reads TGTGCCAGTACCACCTCGGGACAGGGGGCGGTTGGAGCTTTCTTT. Translated: CASTTSGQGAVGAFF.